The clone carrying this TCR beta chain has only a few counts. Amplified TCR beta CDR3 regions derived from RNA transcripts. RT-PCR in the first round (using the HTBI primer set) targeted the TCR CDR3. In TCRdb, the multiplex PCR reads were re-called with MiXCR into one record per CDR3 protein. This table holds under 400,000 distinct CDR3 sequences, roughly 25% found once. Not enrolled were patients with uncontrolled infection, other autoimmune disease, pregnancy or lactation. Diagnoses were made from clinical symptoms, serum measures (thyroxine and TRAb), thyroid ultrasound and orbital computed tomography. This record comes from a study of T cells in Graves' hyperthyroidism and ophthalmopathy. The specimen was blood. The clonotype originates from a man in his fifties with Graves' hyperthyroidism.

The CDR3: CSASVRKGQQPQHF. CDR3 nucleotides: TGCAGTGCTAGTGTCCGGAAAGGGCAACAGCCCCAGCATTTT. This sequence joins TRBV20-1 and TRBJ1-5; D call uncertain. CDR3 length: 14 residues. Germline CDR1 is DFQATT and CDR2 is SNEGSKA (reference sequence). The ends were cut back, 3 bases at V and 7 bases at J, with 16 bases in the middle.